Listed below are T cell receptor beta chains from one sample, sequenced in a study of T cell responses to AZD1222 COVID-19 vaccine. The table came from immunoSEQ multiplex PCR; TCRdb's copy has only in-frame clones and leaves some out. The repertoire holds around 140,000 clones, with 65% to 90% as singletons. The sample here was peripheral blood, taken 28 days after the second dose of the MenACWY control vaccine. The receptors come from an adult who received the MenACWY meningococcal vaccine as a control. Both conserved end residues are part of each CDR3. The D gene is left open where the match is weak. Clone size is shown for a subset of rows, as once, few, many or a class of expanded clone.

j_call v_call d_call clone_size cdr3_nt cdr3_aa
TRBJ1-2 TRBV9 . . TGTGCCAGCAGCCCCTCGACGGGGAACTATGGCTACACCTTC CASSPSTGNYGYTF
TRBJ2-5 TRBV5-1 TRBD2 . TGCGCCAGCAGCTTCTCCCTAGCGGGGGGTTACCAAGAGACCCAGTACTTC CASSFSLAGGYQETQYF
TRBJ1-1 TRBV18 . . TGTGCCAGCTCACCACCCCCCAGAAACTTGAACACTGAAGCTTTCTTT CASSPPPRNLNTEAFF
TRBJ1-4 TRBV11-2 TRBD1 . TGTGCCAGCAGCCCGGGACAGGGGATAGTCATGGAAAAACTGTTTTTT CASSPGQGIVMEKLFF
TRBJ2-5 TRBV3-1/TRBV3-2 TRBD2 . TGTGCCAGCAGCCCTCCACTAGCGGGAGGGGAAGAGACCCAGTACTTC CASSPPLAGGEETQYF
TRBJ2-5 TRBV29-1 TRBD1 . TGCAGCGTCCAACATCAGGGGGCAAGGGAGACCCAGTACTTC CSVQHQGARETQYF
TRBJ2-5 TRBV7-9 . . TGTGCCAGCAGCACCCGACAGCAACGCAGGGTTCAAGAGACCCAGTACTTC CASSTRQQRRVQETQYF
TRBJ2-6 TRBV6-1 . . TGTGCCAGCAGCGCGTTGTTCTCTGGGGCCAACGTCCTGACTTTC CASSALFSGANVLTF
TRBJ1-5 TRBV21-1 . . TGTGCCAGCAGCGATGACCCGCGGCCCCAGCATTTT CASSDDPRPQHF
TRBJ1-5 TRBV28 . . TGTGCCAGCAGTATAAGGATCGATCAGCCCCAGCATTTT CASSIRIDQPQHF
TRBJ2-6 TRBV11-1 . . TGTGCCAGCAGCCCACGGGCGGTGGCCAACGTCCTGACTTTC CASSPRAVANVLTF
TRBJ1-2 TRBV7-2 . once TGTGCCAGCAGAACTAGTCCAGGGGTAGCTGGCTACACCTTC CASRTSPGVAGYTF
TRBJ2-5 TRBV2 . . TGTGCCAGCACCAGCTGGGTCGGAGAGACCCAGTACTTC CASTSWVGETQYF
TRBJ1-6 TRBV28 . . TGTGCCAGCAGTACAACAGGGAGCTCCTATAATTCACCCCTCCACTTT CASSTTGSSYNSPLHF
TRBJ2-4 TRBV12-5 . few TGTGCTAGTGGTTTGGTTGAGAACAAAAACATTCAGTACTTC CASGLVENKNIQYF
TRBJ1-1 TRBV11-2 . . TGTGCCAGCAGCCTAGCACAGGGATCTGAAGCTTTCTTT CASSLAQGSEAFF
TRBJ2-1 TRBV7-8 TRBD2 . TGTGCCAGCAGTCCTAGAATTAGCGGGAGTAGGAATGAGCAGTTCTTC CASSPRISGSRNEQFF
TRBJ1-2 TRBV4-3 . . TGCGCCAGCAGCCAAGATTACGGGGGCCCTGGCTACACCTTC CASSQDYGGPGYTF
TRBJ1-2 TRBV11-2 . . TGTGCCAGCAGCGTCGACAGGCTCTATGGCTACACCTTC CASSVDRLYGYTF
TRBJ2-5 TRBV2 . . TGTGCCAGCAGTGAACAGCCGATACAAGAGACCCAGTACTTC CASSEQPIQETQYF